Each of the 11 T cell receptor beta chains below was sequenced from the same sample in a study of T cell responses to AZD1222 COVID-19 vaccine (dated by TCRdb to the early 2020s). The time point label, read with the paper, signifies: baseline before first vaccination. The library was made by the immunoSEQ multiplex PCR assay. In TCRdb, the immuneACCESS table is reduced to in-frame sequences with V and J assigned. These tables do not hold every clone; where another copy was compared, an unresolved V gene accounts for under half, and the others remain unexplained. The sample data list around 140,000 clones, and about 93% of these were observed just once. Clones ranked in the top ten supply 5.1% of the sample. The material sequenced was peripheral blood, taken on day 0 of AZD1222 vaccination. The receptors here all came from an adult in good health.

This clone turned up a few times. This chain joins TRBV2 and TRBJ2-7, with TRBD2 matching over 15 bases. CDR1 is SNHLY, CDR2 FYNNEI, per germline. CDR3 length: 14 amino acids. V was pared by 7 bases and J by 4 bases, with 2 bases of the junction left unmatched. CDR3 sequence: CASIGTSGGYEQYF. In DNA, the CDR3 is TGTGCCAGCATTGGGACTAGCGGGGGGTACGAGCAGTACTTC.

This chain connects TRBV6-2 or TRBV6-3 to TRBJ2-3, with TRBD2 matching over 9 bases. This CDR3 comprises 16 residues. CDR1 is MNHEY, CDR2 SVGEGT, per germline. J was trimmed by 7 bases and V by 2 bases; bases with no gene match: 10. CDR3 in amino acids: CASSYAAGGPTNTQYF. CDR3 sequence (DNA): TGTGCCAGCAGTTACGCTGCGGGGGGGCCGACGAATACGCAGTATTTT.

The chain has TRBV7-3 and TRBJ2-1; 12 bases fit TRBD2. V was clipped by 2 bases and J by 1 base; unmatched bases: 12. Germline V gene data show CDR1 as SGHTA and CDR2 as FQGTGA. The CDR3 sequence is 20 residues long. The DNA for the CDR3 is TGTGCCAGCAGCTTACGGATCGGACTAGCGGGAAATAGGTCCTACAATGAGCAGTTCTTC. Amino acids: CASSLRIGLAGNRSYNEQFF.

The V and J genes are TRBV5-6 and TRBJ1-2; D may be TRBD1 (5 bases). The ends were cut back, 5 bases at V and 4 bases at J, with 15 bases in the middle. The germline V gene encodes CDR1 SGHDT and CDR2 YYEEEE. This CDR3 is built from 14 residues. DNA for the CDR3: TGTGCCAGCAGAGGCACAGGCGCCGTCTATGGCTACACCTTC. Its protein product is CASRGTGAVYGYTF.

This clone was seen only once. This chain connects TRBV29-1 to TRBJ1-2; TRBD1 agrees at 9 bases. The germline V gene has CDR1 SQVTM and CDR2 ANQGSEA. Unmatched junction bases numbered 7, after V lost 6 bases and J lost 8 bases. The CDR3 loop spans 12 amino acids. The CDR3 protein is CSVGDRDHGYTF. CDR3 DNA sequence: TGCAGCGTGGGGGACAGGGATCACGGCTACACCTTC.

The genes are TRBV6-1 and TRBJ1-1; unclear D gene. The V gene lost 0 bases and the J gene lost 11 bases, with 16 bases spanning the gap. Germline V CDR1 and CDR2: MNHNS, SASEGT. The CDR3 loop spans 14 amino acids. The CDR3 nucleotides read TGTGCCAGCAGTGAAGCGGCAGCCCCACTTAGGGCTTTCTTT. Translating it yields CASSEAAAPLRAFF.

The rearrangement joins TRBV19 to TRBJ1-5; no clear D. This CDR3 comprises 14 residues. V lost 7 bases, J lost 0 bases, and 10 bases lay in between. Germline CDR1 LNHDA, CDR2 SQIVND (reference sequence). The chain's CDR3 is CASTNTYSNQPQHF. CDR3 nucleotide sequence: TGTGCCAGTACTAACACATATAGCAATCAGCCCCAGCATTTT.

The CDR3 region is CASSRYGANVLTF. CDR3 coding DNA: TGTGCCAGCAGCCGGTACGGGGCCAACGTCCTGACTTTC. The chain has TRBV7-3 and TRBJ2-6, with D hard to call. With 5 bases removed from V and 4 bases from J, the gap between germline ends came to 6 bases. The CDR3 is 13 residues long. CDR1 is SGHTA and CDR2 is FQGTGA in the germline V gene. Together with reference TRBV7-3 and TRBJ2-6, the CDR3 gives the full variable domain: GAGVSQTPSNKVTEKGKYVELRCDPISGHTALYWYRQSLGQGPEFLIYFQGTGAADDSGLPNDRFFAVRPEGSVSTLKIQRTERGDSAVYLCASSRYGANVLTFGAGSRLTVL.

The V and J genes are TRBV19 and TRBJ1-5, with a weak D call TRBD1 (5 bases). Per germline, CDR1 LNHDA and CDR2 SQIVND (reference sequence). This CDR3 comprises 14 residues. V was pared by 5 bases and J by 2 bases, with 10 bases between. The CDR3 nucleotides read TGTGCCAGTAGTCCGCAACAGGGCAATCAGCCCCAGCATTTT. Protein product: CASSPQQGNQPQHF.

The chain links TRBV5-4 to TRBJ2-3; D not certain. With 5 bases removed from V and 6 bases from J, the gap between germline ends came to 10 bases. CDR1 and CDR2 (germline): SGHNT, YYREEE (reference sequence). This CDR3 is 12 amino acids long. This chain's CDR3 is CASSPARDTQYF. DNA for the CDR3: TGTGCCAGCAGTCCGGCGCGTGATACGCAGTATTTT.

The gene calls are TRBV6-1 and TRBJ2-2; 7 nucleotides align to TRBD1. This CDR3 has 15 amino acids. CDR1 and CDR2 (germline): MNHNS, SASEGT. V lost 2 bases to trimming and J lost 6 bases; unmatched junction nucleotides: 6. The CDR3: CASSEIRGLAGELFF. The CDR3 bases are TGTGCCAGCAGTGAAATCAGGGGGTTAGCCGGGGAGCTGTTTTTT.